This T cell receptor (beta chain) comes out of a study of blood T cell repertoires in COVID-19. Method: immunoSEQ multiplex PCR; TCRdb's copy keeps in-frame clones and lacks some. The table lists approximately 210,000 clones, roughly nine tenths of them singletons. Trimming took 0 bases from V and 5 from J; bases not matched to a gene: 4. The CDR3 consists of 15 residues. The germline V gene has CDR1 MDHEN and CDR2 SYDVKM. The V and J genes are TRBV28 and TRBJ2-7, with TRBD1 identical over 10 bases. Sequencing input: peripheral blood. This sequence originates from a woman in her 70s with acute or convalescent COVID-19. CDR3 DNA sequence: TGTGCCAGCAGTTTATGGGGACAGGGGACGGACGAGCAGTACTTC. Translating it yields CASSLWGQGTDEQYF. Together with reference TRBV28 and TRBJ2-7, the CDR3 gives the full variable domain: DVKVTQSSRYLVKRTGEKVFLECVQDMDHENMFWYRQDPGLGLRLIYFSYDVKMKEKGDIPEGYSVSREKKERFSLILESASTNQTSMYLCASSLWGQGTDEQYFGPGTRLTVT.